The rows below give T cell receptor beta chains drawn from one sample of a study of T-cell reconstitution after alpha-beta-depleted transplantation in children. TCRdb reprocessed the PCR reads via MiXCR and lists one record per CDR3 protein. The table lists about 540,000 distinct CDR3 sequences, around 17% of them singletons. The material sequenced was PBMCs from the stem cell graft donor, taken from the stem cell graft. These receptors were collected from a human donor who donated a stem cell graft to a child with acute lymphoblastic leukemia. The CDR3 runs from the conserved cysteine through the conserved F or W. D genes are given only for firm matches. Size tells how often a clone was seen (once, few, many) or the class of an expanded clone, and some rows leave it out.

j_call,clone_size,v_call,d_call,cdr3_nt,cdr3_aa
TRBJ1-2,-,TRBV7-2,-,TGTGCCAGCAGCTTAGTGGCAGGGATGAAATATGGCTACACCTTC,CASSLVAGMKYGYTF
TRBJ2-3,-,TRBV25-1,-,TGTGCCAGCAGTGAATTCAGGGGAGGCACAGATACGCAGTATTTT,CASSEFRGGTDTQYF
TRBJ2-1,few,TRBV30,TRBD2,TGTGCCTGGAGTTCGGGGGGTGAGCAGTTCTTC,CAWSSGGEQFF
TRBJ1-2,few,TRBV5-1,-,TGCGCCAGCAGCTTGGATGGCAGCCCTAGGTTGGGCTACACCTTC,CASSLDGSPRLGYTF
TRBJ2-3,-,TRBV15,-,TGTGCCACCCGCGGCCTAGGGGATACGCAGTATTTT,CATRGLGDTQYF
TRBJ2-3,few,TRBV30,-,TGTGCCTGGAGTACAGGGATGGGCACAGATACGCAGTATTTT,CAWSTGMGTDTQYF
TRBJ2-1,few,TRBV12-3/TRBV12-4,TRBD2,TGTGCCAGCAGTTTCAGCCTAGCGGCCTTCGAGCAGTTCTTC,CASSFSLAAFEQFF
TRBJ1-2,-,TRBV6-1,-,TGTGCCAGCATCCGTGGGGGGGTAGAGGACCAGGGTTGCTATGGCTACACCTTC,CASIRGGVEDQGCYGYTF
TRBJ1-1,-,TRBV29-1,-,TGCAGCGTTGTCAGCTTTGAAGCTTTCTTT,CSVVSFEAFF
TRBJ1-3,-,TRBV29-1,TRBD1,TGCAGCGTTGAAAAGGGGGCGGTCTCCAGGGGAAACACCATATATTTT,CSVEKGAVSRGNTIYF
TRBJ2-3,-,TRBV10-1,-,TGCGCCAGCAGTGGGACCTACACAGATACGCAGTATTTT,CASSGTYTDTQYF
TRBJ2-5,few,TRBV3-1,TRBD2,TGTGCCAGCAGCTCGAGGACTAGCGGGAGAAGGCTCGGGACCCAGTACTTC,CASSSRTSGRRLGTQYF
TRBJ1-5,few,TRBV25-1,-,TGTGCCAGCAGTGACGGGGCAAGGCAGCCCCAGCATTTT,CASSDGARQPQHF
TRBJ2-7,-,TRBV9,-,TGTGCCAGCAGCCCGCAGAGCGGGACATCCCACGAGCAGTACTTC,CASSPQSGTSHEQYF
TRBJ2-1,-,TRBV20-1,TRBD2,TGCAGTGCTAGAGCCAGGGGGATAGCGGGAGTCAATGAGCAGTTCTTC,CSARARGIAGVNEQFF
TRBJ2-5,few,TRBV5-1,TRBD2,TGCGCCAGCAGCTCCCCGTTAGCGGGAGTACAAGAGACCCAGTACTTC,CASSSPLAGVQETQYF
TRBJ1-2,-,TRBV30,TRBD1,TGTGCCTGGAGTGAGGTCAGGGGGATCTATGGCTACACCTTC,CAWSEVRGIYGYTF
TRBJ2-3,few,TRBV20-1,TRBD2,TGCAGTGCTAGCCGGGGACTAGCGGGAGTAAATACGCAGTATTTT,CSASRGLAGVNTQYF
TRBJ2-7,-,TRBV9,-,TGTGCCAGCAGCGTTGGGGGGGGCCGGCACGAGCAGTACTTC,CASSVGGGRHEQYF
TRBJ2-7,many,TRBV10-1,-,TGCGCCAGCAGTGAGACCCTAGTCTCGGGCGAGCAGTACTTC,CASSETLVSGEQYF
TRBJ1-1,-,TRBV10-3,TRBD1,TGTGCCATCAGTGATGAGGGGGCGCCGAACACTGAAGCTTTCTTT,CAISDEGAPNTEAFF
TRBJ2-1,few,TRBV20-1,TRBD2,TGCAGTGCTAGAGATCCTATGGGACTAGCGGGAGATGAGCAGTTCTTC,CSARDPMGLAGDEQFF
TRBJ2-1,-,TRBV12-5,-,TGTGCTAGTGGTTTGGTACGAGTGGGGACCCTTTACAATGAGCAGTTCTTC,CASGLVRVGTLYNEQFF
TRBJ1-3,-,TRBV29-1,-,TGCAGCGGTGGGGAAACCTCTGGAAACACCATATATTTT,CSGGETSGNTIYF
TRBJ1-1,few,TRBV21-1,-,TGTGCCAGCATCACAAAAGGGGGCCTTGAAGCTTTCTTT,CASITKGGLEAFF
TRBJ1-2,few,TRBV24-1,-,TGTGCCACGTCTAGTTGGACAGAATATGGCTACACCTTC,CATSSWTEYGYTF
TRBJ2-7,few,TRBV4-1,-,TGCGCCAGCAGCCAAGAAAGGGCGGGCGGGGACTACGAGCAGTACTTC,CASSQERAGGDYEQYF
TRBJ1-1,few,TRBV20-1,TRBD1,TGCAGTGCGCGACAGGGGACCCCGAACACTGAAGCTTTCTTT,CSARQGTPNTEAFF
TRBJ2-7,-,TRBV25-1,TRBD2,TGTGCCAGCAGTGAACTAAGGACCGGGAGGCACGGGCAGTACTTC,CASSELRTGRHGQYF
TRBJ1-5,-,TRBV12-3/TRBV12-4,TRBD1,TGTGCCAGCAGTTTATCAACCGGACAGGGCAGACAGCCCCAGCATTTT,CASSLSTGQGRQPQHF
TRBJ2-3,once,TRBV20-1,TRBD1,TGCAGTGCTAGAGATGAGTGGGACAGGGAAGTAGATACGCAGTATTTT,CSARDEWDREVDTQYF
TRBJ2-7,-,TRBV5-1,TRBD1,TGCGCCAGCAGCCCCCGGGACAGGTTAGCCTACGAGCAGTACTTC,CASSPRDRLAYEQYF
TRBJ1-2,-,TRBV29-1,TRBD1,TGCAGCGTTGAAGATCCCGACAGGGGCGCCAATGGCTACACCTTC,CSVEDPDRGANGYTF
TRBJ2-7,few,TRBV27,TRBD2,TGTGCCAGCGCCGACGGACTAGCCCTCTACGAGCAGTACTTC,CASADGLALYEQYF
TRBJ2-1,-,TRBV12-3/TRBV12-4,-,TGTGCCAGCAGTCGAAGATGGGTGGATGAGCAGTTCTTC,CASSRRWVDEQFF
TRBJ1-4,few,TRBV6-1,-,TGTGCCAGCAGAAAAGGGGGAACTAATGAAAAACTGTTTTTT,CASRKGGTNEKLFF
TRBJ2-1,few,TRBV20-1,-,TGCAGTGCTACACAAGGCGGGAATGAGCAGTTCTTC,CSATQGGNEQFF
TRBJ2-3,-,TRBV18,TRBD2,TGTGCCAGCTCACCACGGGGTACGGCGGGAGGAACAGATACGCAGTATTTT,CASSPRGTAGGTDTQYF
TRBJ1-1,few,TRBV24-1,-,TGTGCCACCAGTGCGGGAGGTGAAGCTTTCTTT,CATSAGGEAFF
TRBJ1-5,-,TRBV15,-,TGTGCCACCAGCAGAGATCGCGGAGGGGCCCAAACCCAGCCCCAGCATTTT,CATSRDRGGAQTQPQHF
TRBJ2-1,-,TRBV6-4,TRBD2,TGTGCCAGCAGTGACGGTGCTAGCGGGCACAATGAGCAGTTCTTC,CASSDGASGHNEQFF
TRBJ2-1,few,TRBV27,-,TGTGCCAGCAGACTAGGTGTCTACAATGAGCAGTTCTTC,CASRLGVYNEQFF